Listed here are 21 T cell receptor beta chains from one sample, sequenced in a study of blood T cell repertoires in COVID-19. Assay: immunoSEQ multiplex PCR; the TCRdb copy retains only in-frame clones and omits some. The sample holds around 140,000 clones, 84% seen once. The sequenced sample was peripheral blood. The receptors derive from a woman at least 80 years old with acute or convalescent COVID-19.

This chain links TRBV7-2 with TRBJ2-7, with 7 nucleotides matching TRBD1. Trimming cost V 2 bases and J 4 bases; bases outside gene matches: 11. The germline CDR1 and CDR2 sequences are SGHTA and FQGNSA. The CDR3 consists of 16 residues. The CDR3 nucleotides are TGTGCCAGCAGCTTATACGGCCGACAGGGAATGTACGAGCAGTACTTC. It specifies CASSLYGRQGMYEQYF.

This chain connects TRBV4-1 to TRBJ1-4; the D gene is possibly TRBD1 (6 bases). V lost 1 base and J lost 8, with 11 bases in between. Looked up from germline, CDR1 is MGHRA and CDR2 is YSYEKL. The CDR3 totals 14 residues. The DNA of the CDR3 is TGCGCCAGCAGCCAAGGGGGGCCGGGGGAAAAACTGTTTTTT. Protein sequence: CASSQGGPGEKLFF.

This chain uses TRBV6-6 with TRBJ1-1, with D maybe TRBD1 (5 bases). Germline assignment: CDR1 MNHNY and CDR2 SVGAGI (reference sequence). The CDR3 length is 14 residues. Trimming removed 0 bases from V and 4 bases from J, with 9 bases in between. The CDR3 sequence is CASSYSGRATEAFF. CDR3 DNA sequence: TGTGCCAGCAGTTACTCGGGCAGGGCCACTGAAGCTTTCTTT.

This chain links TRBV19 with TRBJ2-1; possible D gene TRBD2, 6 bases. The V gene's germline CDR1 is LNHDA and CDR2 SQIVND (reference sequence). This CDR3 is built from 15 residues. The V gene lost 3 bases and the J gene lost 2 bases, with 11 bases spanning the gap. The CDR3 DNA reads TGTGCCAGTAGTATCGCGGGCGGGGCCTACAATGAGCAGTTCTTC. It yields the protein CASSIAGGAYNEQFF. Variable domain in full (rest from reference TRBV19 and TRBJ2-1): DGGITQSPKYLFRKEGQNVTLSCEQNLNHDAMYWYRQDPGQGLRLIYYSQIVNDFQKGDIAEGYSVSREKKESFPLTVTSAQKNPTAFYLCASSIAGGAYNEQFFGPGTRLTVL.

This chain joins TRBV7-2 and TRBJ1-6, with TRBD1 identical over 10 bases. Trimming cost V 4 bases and J 10 bases; bases outside gene matches: 4. Germline assignment: CDR1 SGHTA and CDR2 FQGNSA. The CDR3 has 14 amino acids. CDR3 loop: CASSYRDRGSPLHF. Written as DNA, the CDR3 is TGTGCCAGCAGCTACCGGGACAGGGGCTCACCCCTCCACTTT.

This sequence joins TRBV30 and TRBJ2-3; a possible D gene is TRBD1 (6 bases). The V gene lost 0 bases and the J gene lost 5 bases, with 18 bases spanning the gap. This CDR3 is built from 16 residues. Germline CDR1 reads GTSNPN; CDR2 reads SVGIG (reference sequence). The CDR3 DNA follows: TGTGCCTGGAGTGTGGCAGGGGCGGCGGGCCAAGATACGCAGTATTTT. Its translation is CAWSVAGAAGQDTQYF.

This clone occurred once. This chain joins TRBV18 and TRBJ2-2; D is unclear. The CDR3 loop spans 13 amino acids. Germline lookup yields CDR1 KGHSH and CDR2 LQKENI. Trimming left V 2 bases short and J 6 bases short, with 7 bases between. CDR3 residues: CASSPSQAGELFF. The CDR3 DNA reads TGTGCCAGCTCACCATCGCAGGCCGGGGAGCTGTTTTTT.

This sequence joins TRBV4-1 and TRBJ1-2; D is possibly TRBD1 (6 bases). The length of the CDR3 is 16 residues. Trimming cost V 1 base and J 1 base, with 13 bases left between them. Germline V CDR1 and CDR2: MGHRA, YSYEKL. The CDR3 spells CASSQAGTRGNYGYTF. CDR3 DNA: TGCGCCAGCAGCCAAGCGGGAACCAGGGGTAACTATGGCTACACCTTC.

The chain joins TRBV6-6 to TRBJ1-2, with 7 nucleotides matching TRBD1. The CDR3 is made up of 14 amino acids. Germline V gives CDR1 MNHNY, CDR2 SVGAGI (reference sequence). The trim removed 5 bases at V and 1 base at J, leaving 4 bases unmatched. As DNA, the CDR3 is TGTGCCAGCAGTCGGGACAGAGATAACTATGGCTACACCTTC. Translation: CASSRDRDNYGYTF.

The V call is TRBV18, the J call TRBJ2-5; D not certain. The germline V gene encodes CDR1 KGHSH and CDR2 LQKENI. The CDR3 covers 14 residues. Trimming left V 3 bases short and J 5 bases short, with 13 bases between. The CDR3 here is CASSPAAASETQYF. CDR3 sequence (DNA): TGTGCCAGCTCACCGGCGGCGGCATCGGAGACCCAGTACTTC. Drawing the rest from reference TRBV18 and TRBJ2-5, the complete variable domain is NAGVMQNPRHLVRRRGQEARLRCSPMKGHSHVYWYRQLPEEGLKFMVYLQKENIIDESGMPKERFSAEFPKEGPSILRIQQVVRGDSAAYFCASSPAAASETQYFGPGTRLLVL.

This chain joins TRBV5-8 and TRBJ2-5, with D perhaps matching TRBD1 (6 bases). The V gene lost 0 bases and the J gene lost 6 bases, with 15 bases spanning the gap. This CDR3 comprises 15 residues. The germline CDR1 and CDR2 sequences are SGHTS and YDEGEE. The CDR3 DNA reads as TGTGCCAGCAGCTTGGGGCAGGGGCACGGGAAGACCCAGTACTTC. Residues: CASSLGQGHGKTQYF.

At least ten counts were recorded for this clone. Other nucleotide sequences in the sample specify the same CDR3. The chain has TRBV18 and TRBJ1-2; no reliable D call. The CDR3 is made up of 15 amino acids. Per germline, CDR1 KGHSH and CDR2 LQKENI. V lost 0 bases and J lost 0, with 8 bases in between. The CDR3 loop is CASSPPAGTNYGYTF. The CDR3 DNA follows: TGTGCCAGCTCACCACCGGCGGGGACTAACTATGGCTACACCTTC.

This clone was counted a single time. The chain combines TRBV4-3 with TRBJ2-3, with 10 bases matching TRBD1. Losses at the gene ends were 2 bases for V and 4 bases for J; bases not matched to a gene: 18. The CDR3 consists of 20 residues. The germline V gene encodes CDR1 LGHNA and CDR2 YSLEER. CDR3 DNA sequence: TGCGCCAGCAGCCAACTGCCGGGACAGGGGCCTAACCTCCTTGCAGATACGCAGTATTTT. Amino acid sequence: CASSQLPGQGPNLLADTQYF.

The genes are TRBV3-1 (or the pseudogene TRBV3-2) and TRBJ2-5; perhaps TRBD1 as D (5 bases). The CDR3 has 15 residues. Trimming shortened V by 0 bases and J by 5 bases, and 13 bases separated the two germline ends. Germline values: CDR1 LGHDT, CDR2 YNNKEL (reference sequence). In nucleotides, the CDR3 is TGTGCCAGCAGCCAAGACCTCAGGGTGTGGGAGACCCAGTACTTC. It codes for CASSQDLRVWETQYF.

The CDR3 region is CASSLAGQGFNGYTF. The CDR3 nucleotides read TGTGCCAGCAGCTTAGCGGGACAGGGGTTTAATGGCTACACCTTC. This sequence joins TRBV7-2 and TRBJ1-2; 10 bases are a match to TRBD1. Germline-derived CDR1 and CDR2 are SGHTA and FQGNSA. The V gene end was trimmed by 0 bases and the J gene end by 6 bases; junction bases not matched to a gene: 4. The CDR3 covers 15 residues.

The V and J genes are TRBV20-1 and TRBJ2-1; 7 nucleotides agree with TRBD2. The V gene's germline CDR1 is DFQATT and CDR2 SNEGSKA (reference sequence). Losses at the gene ends were 3 bases for V and 2 bases for J; bases not matched to a gene: 4. The CDR3 spans 14 residues. The CDR3 loop reads CSASQLATYNEQFF. CDR3 bases: TGCAGTGCTAGTCAACTAGCGACCTACAATGAGCAGTTCTTC.

This clone appeared a few times. The rearrangement joins TRBV19 to TRBJ1-1; 8 nucleotides agree with TRBD1. Looked up from germline, CDR1 is LNHDA and CDR2 is SQIVND (reference sequence). CDR3 length: 13 residues. V trimming: 3 bases; J trimming: 5 bases; junction bases outside the gene matches: 2. CDR3 nucleotides: TGTGCCAGTAGTATCCGGACAGGGACTGAAGCTTTCTTT. Its translation: CASSIRTGTEAFF.

The chain combines TRBV30 with TRBJ2-3; possible D gene TRBD1, 6 bases. The ends were cut back, 1 base at V and 7 bases at J, with 24 bases in the middle. Germline loops: CDR1 GTSNPN, CDR2 SVGIG (reference sequence). This CDR3 is 17 amino acids long. The CDR3 bases are TGTGCCTGGAGTGGGATAAGGACAGATCCAGAAGTGCATACGCAGTATTTT. Its translation: CAWSGIRTDPEVHTQYF.

V is TRBV10-3 and J is TRBJ2-5; D might be TRBD2 (7 bases). CDR1 is ENHRY and CDR2 is SYGVKD in the germline V gene. The CDR3 loop spans 14 amino acids. Trimming stripped 4 bases from V and 3 bases from J, with 12 bases between. In DNA form, the CDR3 reads TGTGCCATCAGTGTGGGGGGGGCCGAAGAGACCCAGTACTTC. It yields the protein CAISVGGAEETQYF.

V usage is TRBV2 and J usage is TRBJ1-4; TRBD1 agrees at 9 bases. The V segment lost 6 bases and the J segment 8 bases; nucleotides outside the gene matches: 7. The CDR3 runs to 14 residues. Germline lookup yields CDR1 SNHLY and CDR2 FYNNEI. The CDR3 DNA sequence: TGTGCCAGCAGCGGACAGGGGTTGAGGGAAAAACTGTTTTTT. Its translation: CASSGQGLREKLFF.

The V call is TRBV12-3 or TRBV12-4, the J call TRBJ1-2, with D uncertain. The V end lost 7 bases, the J end lost 4 bases, and 13 bases lay between the germline ends. The CDR3 covers 13 residues. This CDR3 reads CASTYGGLYGYTF. Here the CDR3 DNA reads TGTGCCAGCACCTACGGCGGACTCTATGGCTACACCTTC.